Here is one TCR beta chain with its context. Its antigen is not known. This specimen belongs to a study of neoadjuvant anti-PD-1 for oral cavity cancer. On the study more broadly: Around day 43, patients without progression received a fourth nivolumab dose before surgery.

The V gene lost 4 bases and the J gene lost 2 bases, with 9 bases spanning the gap. This CDR3 comprises 13 residues. The germline V gene encodes CDR1 MNHEY and CDR2 SVGAGI. Patients were newly diagnosed with stage II-IVA oral cavity squamous cell carcinoma without prior systemic or radiation treatment. PBMC libraries mostly used around 510 ng of input genomic DNA, with six replicates per sample. Here immunoSEQ multiplex PCR was the method, and the copy in TCRdb shows in-frame clones only, minus some. The top ten clones hold 2.5% to 3.5% of a sample with around 14,000 clones, 70% to 75% of them seen once. Study conclusions and caveats: Treg/Th17 ratio rose with pretreatment blood and fell with post-treatment tumor TCRbeta clonality.

Sequences were derived from PBMCs, sampled before nivolumab (anti-PD-1) treatment. This sequence was found in a person aged 35-80 years with oral cavity squamous cell carcinoma. The genes are TRBV6-5 and TRBJ2-7, with D maybe TRBD2 (5 bases). The CDR3 loop reads CASSSKGAYEQYF. As DNA, the CDR3 is TGTGCCAGCAGTTCTAAGGGAGCCTACGAGCAGTACTTC.